This T cell receptor (beta chain) was captured in a study of technical replicates of blood from a handful of donors. CDR1 is SGHRS and CDR2 is YFSETQ in the germline V gene. V shed 0 bases and J shed 0 bases, with 7 bases lying between them. This CDR3 is 15 amino acids long. Only in-frame clones appear in the TCRdb table, and some are missing; sequencing was by immunoSEQ multiplex PCR. Of 75,000 or so clones in the sample, 90% to 95% were seen once. Sample: T cells isolated from PBMCs. This receptor was identified in a human donor in good health. V usage is TRBV5-1 and J usage is TRBJ1-3; D ambiguous. The CDR3 spells CASSLERSSGNTIYF. The CDR3 nucleotides read TGCGCCAGCAGCTTGGAGAGGAGCTCTGGAAACACCATATATTTT.